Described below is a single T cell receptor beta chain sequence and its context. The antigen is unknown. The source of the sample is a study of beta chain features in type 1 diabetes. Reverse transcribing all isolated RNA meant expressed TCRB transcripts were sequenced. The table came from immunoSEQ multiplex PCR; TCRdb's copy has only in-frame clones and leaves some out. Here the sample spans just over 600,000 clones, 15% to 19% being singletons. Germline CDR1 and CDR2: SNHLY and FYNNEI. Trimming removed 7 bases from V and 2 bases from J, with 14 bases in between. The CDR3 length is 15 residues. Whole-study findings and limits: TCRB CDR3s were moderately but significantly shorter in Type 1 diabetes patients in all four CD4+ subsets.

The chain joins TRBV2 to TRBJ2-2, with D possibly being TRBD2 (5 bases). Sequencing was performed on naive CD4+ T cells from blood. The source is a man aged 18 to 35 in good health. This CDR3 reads CASILPDFNTGELFF. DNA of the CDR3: TGTGCCAGCATTCTCCCGGACTTTAACACCGGGGAGCTGTTTTTT.